One T cell receptor beta chain is described in this entry. This clonotype turned up a few times. No antigen is known for it. No base quality values were provided; no much bigger clone lies one nucleotide off. These data originate in a study (dated by TCRdb to the mid-2010s). Looking at the study overall: Whether tumor-infiltrating Tregs in breast cancer are recruited from blood Tregs or converted in situ from other CD4+ T cell subsets was tested. Results and caveats for the whole study, not just this receptor: Tumor-infiltrating Treg TCR alpha and beta sequences overlapped most with tumor naive CD4+ T cells, then with blood naive CD4+ T cells. Validation in the larger cohort was restricted to a single TCR beta V-J rearrangement rather than whole repertoires. The TCR gene usage of tumor memory CD4+ T cells clustered together with blood and lymph node memory CD4+ cells and with lymph node naive CD4+ cells.

Cells that were CD4+CD25+CD127-/low were the ones isolated as Tregs. Tregs, naive and memory CD4+ T cells from tumor, blood and ipsilateral draining lymph nodes of 5 or 6 breast cancer patients underwent full-length TCR alpha and beta sequencing. Tumor tissue and lymph nodes obtained by ipsilateral axillary dissection were perfused with PBS, cut into small pieces and digested using collagenase I and hyaluronidase. FACS confirmed that the sorted cell populations were more than 90% pure. Full-length TCR variable regions were amplified by 5' RACE PCR using constant-region reverse primers, and then by semi-nested PCR using Nested Universal Primer A. Using the ReliaPrep RNA Cell Miniprep System, total RNA was extracted, and the SMARTer RACE 5'/3' Kit was then used to reverse transcribe the RNA into 5'RACE-ready cDNA. Multiplex adaptors were used to barcode the full-length TCR alpha and beta libraries, which were then sequenced on an Illumina MiSeq. In the original analysis: For each of nine subset-tissue groups, sequencing data from the five patients were pooled, and the groups were compared by unsupervised clustering of TCR gene usage. Repertoire similarity was calculated with the Morisita-Horn index, weighting shared sequences by their contribution to each repertoire. TCRdb redid the processing of the public reads, applying fastp at Q25 and MiXCR, and retained in-frame beta chains. Each record represents a unique CDR3 protein, reported with the most common genes and DNA among its rows. In this record, the V and J calls reflect TCRdb's handling and not the investigators' own analysis. The sample yields under 15,000 distinct CDR3 sequences; roughly 51% were counted once. Of the sample, around 13% is held by the ten largest clones.

V and J lose 8 bases and 1 base, and a span of 12 bases separates them. From the cysteine through the phenylalanine, the CDR3 covers 15 amino acids. Only the CDR3 DNA stays, 45 bases, in frame from base 1. CDR1 is given as SEHNR and CDR2 as FQNEAQ, both from the germline V gene (reference sequence). This chain joins TRBV7-9 to TRBJ1-6, with no D gene named confidently. The source of this sequence is a female donor with breast cancer. Sequencing was performed on tumor-infiltrating Tregs sorted from the breast tumor. CDR3 loop: CASSSGFSYNSPLHF. The DNA sequence follows: TGTGCCAGCTCTTCGGGGTTTTCCTATAATTCACCCCTCCACTTT.